This T cell receptor (beta chain) originates from a study of CD8+CD57+ T cells in acquired aplastic anemia. Study information: Mean DNA quantity obtained from sorted CD4+ and CD8+ cells was about 3.2 ug.

Selection for sequencing was limited to patients who had shown CD8+CD57+ cell expansion by flow cytometry. The enrolled patients all had severe acquired aplastic anemia. No therapy had been given to the patients at the time of blood sampling. The CDR3 extends over 13 amino acids. Germline CDR1 and CDR2: SNHLY and FYNNEI. For this clonotype: The antigen is not known. A junction boundary mismatches the germline segment, possibly from a read error.

Study-level findings and limits: Found in both controls and patients were approximately 30 CD8+ CDR3 sequences.

CDR3 and TCR beta VDJ profiling relied on genomic DNA as the template. A single record per CDR3 protein comes from TCRdb applying MiXCR to the reads. The sample lists hundreds of thousands of distinct CDR3 sequences; less than 85% were seen once. The chain carries TRBV2 and TRBJ2-3; D is possibly TRBD1 or TRBD2 (5 bases each). The sequence came from a human donor with aplastic anemia. Specimen: sorted CD4+, CD8+, or CD8+CD57+ T cells (not recorded which) from PBMCs. The CDR3 protein is CASGDRGQDTPYF. The CDR3 nucleotides are TGTGCCAGCGGGGACCGGGGCCAAGATACGCCGTATTTT.